This T cell receptor beta chain was sequenced for a study of Graves' ophthalmopathy and Graves' hyperthyroidism. Study-level points and caveats: Most thyroid-expanded clonotypes exceeding 0.001 frequency were also found in blood.

Germline V lookup: CDR1 MNHEY, CDR2 SVGEGT. The length of the CDR3 is 15 residues. V shed 6 bases and J shed 0 bases, with 15 bases lying between them. Amplification from RNA transcripts yielded the TCR beta CDR3 regions. First-round RT-PCR relied on HTBI primers, and a second-round multiplex PCR came next. MiXCR, applied by TCRdb to the multiplex PCR reads, yields one record per CDR3 protein. This repertoire shows about 220,000 distinct CDR3 sequences, 20% to 25% found once; its top ten account for roughly 44%. This clonotype occurred many times. Its antigen remains unidentified. This clonotype was sampled from a woman aged 45-59 years with Graves' ophthalmopathy. This rearrangement joins TRBV6-2 or TRBV6-3 to TRBJ2-7, with D unclear. Sequencing used peripheral blood. The CDR3 sequence is CASSPYVGSSYEQYF. The CDR3 DNA sequence: TGTGCCAGCAGCCCGTACGTAGGATCCTCCTACGAGCAGTACTTC.